These T cell receptor beta chains were read from a single sample in a study of T cells in narcolepsy. Sequencing was performed with immunoSEQ multiplex PCR; in TCRdb, only in-frame clones are kept and a portion is missing. Of about 33,000 clones listed, around 90% are singletons. Sequences were obtained from CD45RA- memory CD4+ T cells from PBMCs. These receptors all come from a human donor with narcolepsy. The CDR3 runs from the conserved cysteine through the conserved F or W. A D gene is named only where the DNA matches it firmly. Only some rows state a clone size, as once, few, many or a class for expanded clones.

clone_size,v_call,d_call,j_call,cdr3_nt,cdr3_aa
.,TRBV28,.,TRBJ1-4,TGTGCCAGCAGTTTGAGGCCTGCCGATGAAAAACTGTTTTTT,CASSLRPADEKLFF
.,TRBV28,TRBD2,TRBJ2-2,TGTGCCAGCAGTTTACTGTCGGGGGGATTCGGGGAGCTGTTTTTT,CASSLLSGGFGELFF
.,TRBV5-6,.,TRBJ2-3,TGTGCCAGCAGGACTGGTGCGGATACGCAGTATTTT,CASRTGADTQYF
.,TRBV6-1,TRBD1,TRBJ1-6,TGTGCCAGCAGTTCCGGGACAGGGGCCTCACCCCTCCACTTT,CASSSGTGASPLHF
.,TRBV2,.,TRBJ1-6,TGTGCCAGCAAGGGCCTATGGAGCTCCTATAATTCACCCCTCCACTTT,CASKGLWSSYNSPLHF
once,TRBV6-5,TRBD1,TRBJ1-2,TGTGCCAGCAGCCACAGGGGGGTGGGCTATGGCTACACCTTC,CASSHRGVGYGYTF
.,TRBV6-5,.,TRBJ2-6,TGTGCCAGCAAACCACCCGGGGCCAACGTCCTGACTTTC,CASKPPGANVLTF
once,TRBV4-3,TRBD2,TRBJ2-7,TGCGCCAGCAGCCAAGAAGGGTCGTGGACTAGCGGGGGAGTCGGGTACGAGCAGTACTTC,CASSQEGSWTSGGVGYEQYF
.,TRBV28,.,TRBJ2-4,TGTGCCAGCAGTTTGATGGAGGGGGGAAACATTCAGTACTTC,CASSLMEGGNIQYF
.,TRBV6-6,TRBD1,TRBJ1-4,TGTGCCAGCAGAAGACAGGGCCCCGCTAATGAAAAACTGTTTTTT,CASRRQGPANEKLFF
.,TRBV9,.,TRBJ1-2,TGTGCCAGCAGCGTAGGGGTTGGGGGTACGGAGGGCTACACCTTC,CASSVGVGGTEGYTF
.,TRBV10-1,TRBD2,TRBJ2-2,TGCGCCAGCAGTGCAGCGGGACTGAACACCGGGGAGCTGTTTTTT,CASSAAGLNTGELFF
.,TRBV6-5,.,TRBJ2-7,TGTGCCAGCAGCACTAGTCCGCTCTCCTACGAGCAGTACTTC,CASSTSPLSYEQYF
.,TRBV18,.,TRBJ1-1,TGTGCCAGCTCCAACACGGCGAACACTGAAGCTTTCTTT,CASSNTANTEAFF
.,TRBV30,TRBD1,TRBJ1-5,TGTGCCTGGAGTGTAGGACAGGGGGCCTATAGCAATCAGCCCCAGCATTTT,CAWSVGQGAYSNQPQHF
.,TRBV15,.,TRBJ1-2,TGTGCCACCAGCAGACCCCAAGGCCTCCAGTATGGCTACACCTTC,CATSRPQGLQYGYTF
.,TRBV11-3,.,TRBJ2-2,TGTGCCAGCAGCTTATACGGGGAGCTGTTTTTT,CASSLYGELFF
.,TRBV5-4,.,TRBJ1-1,TGTGCCAGCAGGGGAGGCACTGAAGCTTTCTTT,CASRGGTEAFF
once,TRBV10-2,.,TRBJ1-1,TGCGCCAGCAGTGCGTGGGGCGCCGAGGGCACTGAAGCTTTCTTT,CASSAWGAEGTEAFF
.,TRBV27,.,TRBJ1-1,TGTGCCAGCAGAACGGGACAAACGAACACTGAAGCTTTCTTT,CASRTGQTNTEAFF
.,TRBV5-1,TRBD2,TRBJ2-7,TGTGCCAGCAGCGGCGCTAGCGGATCAGAGTACTTC,CASSGASGSEYF
.,TRBV5-6,TRBD2,TRBJ2-3,TGTGCCAGCACCCATCGAGCGGGACGGGCGGATACGCAGTATTTT,CASTHRAGRADTQYF
.,TRBV19,TRBD2,TRBJ2-3,TGTGCCAGCGGGACTAGCGGGGACTTCACAGATACGCAGTATTTT,CASGTSGDFTDTQYF
.,TRBV5-1,TRBD1,TRBJ1-3,TGCGCCAGCAGCCGTGACCGACAGGGGGGAACTGGAAACACCATATATTTT,CASSRDRQGGTGNTIYF
.,TRBV10-1,TRBD2,TRBJ2-3,TGCGCCAGCAGTTCCGGACTAGCGGGAGATACGCAGTATTTT,CASSSGLAGDTQYF
.,TRBV11-2,.,TRBJ1-5,TGTGCCAGCAGCCCCCTGCCGAGTAATCAGCCCCAGCATTTT,CASSPLPSNQPQHF
.,TRBV19,.,TRBJ1-1,TGTGCCAGTCTAACATTACAGGGGAACACTGAAGCTTTCTTT,CASLTLQGNTEAFF
.,TRBV6-5,TRBD1,TRBJ1-2,TGTGCCAGCAGTAGGACAGGGGTTGACTATGGCTACACCTTC,CASSRTGVDYGYTF
.,TRBV21-1,.,TRBJ1-1,TGTGCCAGTATAGGGATCAGGACAGGGAGGACAAACACTGAAGCTTTCTTT,CASIGIRTGRTNTEAFF
.,TRBV28,.,TRBJ1-5,TGTGCCAGCACTTTCCCAGGCGTCGGCAATCAGCCCCAGCATTTT,CASTFPGVGNQPQHF
.,TRBV29-1,.,TRBJ2-4,TGCAGCGCTTCAGGGGAGGGAGCCAAAAACATTCAGTACTTC,CSASGEGAKNIQYF
.,TRBV7-8,TRBD2,TRBJ2-3,TGTGCCAGCAGCCCGACTAGCGGGAGTCTCACAGATACGCAGTATTTT,CASSPTSGSLTDTQYF
.,TRBV29-1,.,TRBJ2-3,TGCAGCCAGAAGGGAGGCGCAGATACGCAGTATTTT,CSQKGGADTQYF
.,TRBV28,.,TRBJ1-6,TGTGCCAGCAGTTTGGTAGGAAACTCCTATAATTCACCCCTCCACTTT,CASSLVGNSYNSPLHF
.,TRBV10-3,TRBD2,TRBJ2-3,TGTGCCGGCCGTGGGGGGGAGAGGGCAGATACGCAGTATTTT,CAGRGGERADTQYF
once,TRBV4-3,.,TRBJ2-7,TGCGCCAGCAGCCAAGAGTGGGGTTCGGCCTACGAGCAGTACTTC,CASSQEWGSAYEQYF
.,TRBV10-2,.,TRBJ1-4,TGCGCCAGCAGTTCAACAGACAGTTCAACTAATGAAAAACTGTTTTTT,CASSSTDSSTNEKLFF
.,TRBV19,.,TRBJ2-7,TGTGCCAGTACCCCGGCAGGGCGGACCTACGAGCAGTACTTC,CASTPAGRTYEQYF
.,TRBV5-1,.,TRBJ2-7,TGCGCCAGCAGCTTGGAAGGGCTCGAGCAGTACTTC,CASSLEGLEQYF
.,TRBV18,TRBD1,TRBJ2-2,TGTGCCAGCTCACGACAGGGGGTGAAGAACACCGGGGAGCTGTTTTTT,CASSRQGVKNTGELFF
.,TRBV13,.,TRBJ2-6,TGTGCCAGCAGCCCTAGACGTACCGCAGCCAATGCCAACGTCCTGACTTTC,CASSPRRTAANANVLTF
once,TRBV29-1,.,TRBJ1-5,TGCAGCGTTTCAAACAGGAGTAGCAATCAGCCCCAGCATTTT,CSVSNRSSNQPQHF
.,TRBV19,.,TRBJ1-1,TGTGCCAGTAGTATGGGAGCGAACACTGAAGCTTTCTTT,CASSMGANTEAFF
.,TRBV5-1,TRBD2,TRBJ2-5,TGCGCCAGCAGCTTCACGGGGGGATCAGAGACCCAGTACTTC,CASSFTGGSETQYF
.,TRBV27,.,TRBJ1-2,TGTGCCAGCAGATCGGCTCTTTACCCCACTAACTATGGCTACACCTTC,CASRSALYPTNYGYTF
.,TRBV19,TRBD1,TRBJ1-2,TGTGCCAGTACCAATCCGGGACAGTTATATGGCTACACCTTC,CASTNPGQLYGYTF
few,TRBV5-1,.,TRBJ2-2,TGCGCCAGCAGCTTGGCGTTCAGGACCTCCCTCGGAACCGGGGAGCTGTTTTTT,CASSLAFRTSLGTGELFF
.,TRBV5-4,TRBD1,TRBJ1-1,TGTGCCAGCACCCCGACAGGGGGGGTGAACACTGAAGCTTTCTTT,CASTPTGGVNTEAFF
.,TRBV30,.,TRBJ2-7,TGTGCCTCCTCAAGGAGCGGAGCTGGGTACGAGCAGTACTTC,CASSRSGAGYEQYF
.,TRBV28,.,TRBJ2-5,TGTGCCAGCAGTTGGGTCGGGGGAAGCGAGACCCAGTACTTC,CASSWVGGSETQYF
.,TRBV19,.,TRBJ1-5,TGTGCCAGTAGTTTTAAGGGGGACAATCAGCCCCAGCATTTT,CASSFKGDNQPQHF
.,TRBV10-3,.,TRBJ2-1,TGTGCCATCAGTGTAGACAGGAGCTACAATGAGCAGTTCTTC,CAISVDRSYNEQFF
.,TRBV2,.,TRBJ1-2,TGTGCCAGCAGAGCCTGGCGGGGGTATGGCTACACCTTC,CASRAWRGYGYTF
.,TRBV6-1,.,TRBJ2-1,TGTGCCAGCAGGGGTGACAGCAATGAGCAGTTCTTC,CASRGDSNEQFF